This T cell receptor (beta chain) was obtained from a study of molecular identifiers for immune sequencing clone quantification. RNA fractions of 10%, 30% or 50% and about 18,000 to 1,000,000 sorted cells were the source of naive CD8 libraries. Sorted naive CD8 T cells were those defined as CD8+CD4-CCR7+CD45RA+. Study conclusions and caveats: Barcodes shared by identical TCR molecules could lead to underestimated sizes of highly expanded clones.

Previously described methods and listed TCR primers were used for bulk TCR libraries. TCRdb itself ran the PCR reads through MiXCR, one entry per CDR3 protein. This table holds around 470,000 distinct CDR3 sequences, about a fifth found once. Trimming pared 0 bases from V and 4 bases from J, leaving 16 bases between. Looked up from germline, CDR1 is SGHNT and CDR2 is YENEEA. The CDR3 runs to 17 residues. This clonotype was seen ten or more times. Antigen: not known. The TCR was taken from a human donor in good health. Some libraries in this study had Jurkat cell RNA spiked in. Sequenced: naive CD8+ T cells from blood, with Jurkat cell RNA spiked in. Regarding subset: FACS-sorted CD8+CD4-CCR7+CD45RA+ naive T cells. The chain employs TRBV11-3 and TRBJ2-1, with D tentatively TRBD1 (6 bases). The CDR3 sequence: CASSLDLPQGGYNEQFF. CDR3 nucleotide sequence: TGTGCCAGCAGCTTAGATCTCCCACAGGGTGGGTACAATGAGCAGTTCTTC.